This T cell receptor (beta chain) was captured by sequencing in a study of Graves' ophthalmopathy and Graves' hyperthyroidism. Looking at the study overall: The authors collected peripheral blood at initial diagnosis, before any treatment.

Amplification of the TCR beta CDR3 regions used RNA transcripts (as template). RT-PCR in the first round used HTBI primers; a second-round multiplex PCR followed. TCRdb reprocessed the multiplex PCR reads via MiXCR and lists one record per CDR3 protein. Of about 240,000 distinct CDR3 sequences listed, less than 55% are singletons. Study results and limitations: Most expanded clonotypes from thyroid (those above 0.001 frequency) were also found in blood. At roughly 67% sensitivity and roughly 72% specificity, the model predicted progression of the ophthalmopathy.

Uncontrolled infections, other autoimmune diseases, pregnancy or lactation barred patients from enrollment. Germline V gene sequence: CDR1 MGHDK, CDR2 SYGVNS. Trimming removed 1 base at V and 6 bases at J, with 10 bases between. The CDR3 is made up of 15 amino acids. The sample holds many counts of this clonotype. Its antigen is still unknown. The chain combines TRBV25-1 with TRBJ1-6; D ambiguous. The source is an adult man with Graves' ophthalmopathy. The sample comprised peripheral blood. The CDR3 reads CASSESPRSNSPLHF. In nucleotides, the CDR3 is TGTGCCAGCAGTGAATCGCCCAGGTCTAATTCACCCCTCCACTTT.